This T cell receptor (beta chain) appears in the sequencing data of a study of chemoradiotherapy in HPV16-positive cancers. Overall study results and limits: Non-HPV-specific T cells did not expand in tumors during treatment, whereas candidate HPV-specific clones and E7-related motifs did. In HPV16-positive patients, HPV-responsive T-cell expansion tracked better recurrence-free survival.

CDR1 is SGHTA and CDR2 is FQGNSA in the germline V gene. The CDR3 loop spans 13 amino acids. Deletions cut 5 bases from V and 3 bases from J, with 10 bases between. TCRdb's table, derived via immunoSEQ multiplex PCR, lists solely in-frame clones and lacks some. The repertoire holds about 32,000 clones, with roughly 77% as singletons. This clone has just a few counts. Its matching antigen is unknown. The source material was blood, sampled from a patient who underwent chemoradiotherapy. J is TRBJ1-1 and V is TRBV7-2, with D possibly TRBD1 on 6 matching bases. The sequence derives from a human donor with HPV-associated anogenital cancer. The CDR3 nucleotides are TGTGCCAGCAGCCCTCACAGGGACACTGAAGCTTTCTTT. Amino acids: CASSPHRDTEAFF.